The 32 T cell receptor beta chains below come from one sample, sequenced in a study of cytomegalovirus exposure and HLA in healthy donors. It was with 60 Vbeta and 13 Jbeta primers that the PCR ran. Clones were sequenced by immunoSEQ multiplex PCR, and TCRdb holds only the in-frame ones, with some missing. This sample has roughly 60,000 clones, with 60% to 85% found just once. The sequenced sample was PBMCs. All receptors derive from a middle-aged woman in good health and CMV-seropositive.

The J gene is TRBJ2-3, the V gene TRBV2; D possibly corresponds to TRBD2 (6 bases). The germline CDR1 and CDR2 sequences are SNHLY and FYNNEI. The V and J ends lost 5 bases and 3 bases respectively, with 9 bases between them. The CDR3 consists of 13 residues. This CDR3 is CASSRGTTDTQYF. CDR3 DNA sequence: TGTGCCAGCAGTCGGGGGACTACAGATACGCAGTATTTT. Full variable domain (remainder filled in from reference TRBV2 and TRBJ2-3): EPEVTQTPSHQVTQMGQEVILRCVPISNHLYFYWYRQILGQKVEFLVSFYNNEISEKSEIFDDQFSVERPDGSNFTLKIRSTKLEDSAMYFCASSRGTTDTQYFGPGTRLTVL.

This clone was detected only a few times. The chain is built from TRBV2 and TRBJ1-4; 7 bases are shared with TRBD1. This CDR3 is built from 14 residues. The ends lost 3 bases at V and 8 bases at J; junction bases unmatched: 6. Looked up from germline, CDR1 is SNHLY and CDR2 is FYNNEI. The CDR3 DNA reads TGTGCCAGCAGTGAGGTACAGGGGAGGGAAAAACTGTTTTTT. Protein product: CASSEVQGREKLFF.

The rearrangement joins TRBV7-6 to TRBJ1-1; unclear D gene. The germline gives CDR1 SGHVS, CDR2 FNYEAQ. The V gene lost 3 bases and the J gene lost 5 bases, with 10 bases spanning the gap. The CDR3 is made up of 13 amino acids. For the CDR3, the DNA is TGTGCCAGCAGCTTGGGCCTTGGGACTGAAGCTTTCTTT. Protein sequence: CASSLGLGTEAFF.

The DNA for the CDR3 is TGTGCCAGCAGTTACTCGAGTGGGAGGACCGGGGAGCTGTTTTTT. Protein product: CASSYSSGRTGELFF. The chain recombines TRBV6-6 with TRBJ2-2, with a tentative D call TRBD2 (6 bases). V was pared by 0 bases and J by 5 bases, with 10 bases between. The germline CDR1 and CDR2 sequences are MNHNY and SVGAGI (reference sequence). The length of the CDR3 is 15 residues.

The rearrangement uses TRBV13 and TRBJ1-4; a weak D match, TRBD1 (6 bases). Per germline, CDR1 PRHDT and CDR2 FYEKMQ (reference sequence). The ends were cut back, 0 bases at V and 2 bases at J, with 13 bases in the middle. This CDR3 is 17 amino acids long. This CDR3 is CASSLGAGGDTNEKLFF. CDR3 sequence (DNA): TGTGCCAGCAGCTTAGGAGCGGGGGGCGATACTAATGAAAAACTGTTTTTT.

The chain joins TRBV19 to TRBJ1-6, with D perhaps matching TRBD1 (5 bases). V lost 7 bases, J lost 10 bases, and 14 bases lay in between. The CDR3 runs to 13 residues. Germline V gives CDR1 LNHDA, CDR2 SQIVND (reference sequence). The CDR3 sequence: CASTRGISSPLHF. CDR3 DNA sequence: TGTGCCAGTACCCGGGGGATCAGCTCACCCCTCCACTTT.

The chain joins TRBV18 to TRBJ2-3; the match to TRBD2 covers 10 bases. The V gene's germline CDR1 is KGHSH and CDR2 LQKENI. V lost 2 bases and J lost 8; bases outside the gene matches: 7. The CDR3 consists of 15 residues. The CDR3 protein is CASSPERGGFATQYF. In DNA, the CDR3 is TGTGCCAGCTCACCAGAGCGGGGGGGCTTCGCTACGCAGTATTTT.

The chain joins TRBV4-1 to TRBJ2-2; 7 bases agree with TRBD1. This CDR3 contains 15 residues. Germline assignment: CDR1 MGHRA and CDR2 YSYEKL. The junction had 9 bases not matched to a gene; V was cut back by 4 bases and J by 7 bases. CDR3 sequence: CASSPYRGSSGELFF. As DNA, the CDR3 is TGCGCCAGCAGCCCGTACAGGGGATCTAGCGGGGAGCTGTTTTTT.

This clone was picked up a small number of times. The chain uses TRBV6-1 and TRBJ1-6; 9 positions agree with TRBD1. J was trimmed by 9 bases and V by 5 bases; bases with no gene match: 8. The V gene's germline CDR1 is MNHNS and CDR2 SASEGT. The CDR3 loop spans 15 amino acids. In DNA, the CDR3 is TGTGCCAGCAGTCCAAAGGACAGGGGAATTTCACCCCTCCACTTT. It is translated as CASSPKDRGISPLHF.

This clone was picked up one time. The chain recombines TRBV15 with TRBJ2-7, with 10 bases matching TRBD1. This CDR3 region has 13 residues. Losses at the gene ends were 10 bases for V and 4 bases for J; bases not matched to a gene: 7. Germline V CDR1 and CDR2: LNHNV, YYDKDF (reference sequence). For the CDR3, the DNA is TGTGCCAGTTCCCGGGACAGGGGTTACGAGCAGTACTTC. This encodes CASSRDRGYEQYF.

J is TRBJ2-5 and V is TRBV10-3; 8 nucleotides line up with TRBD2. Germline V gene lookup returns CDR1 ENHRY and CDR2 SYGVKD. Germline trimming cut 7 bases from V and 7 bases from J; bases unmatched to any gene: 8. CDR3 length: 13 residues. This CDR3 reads CAITKTSESTQYF. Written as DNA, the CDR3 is TGTGCCATCACCAAGACTAGCGAGTCGACCCAGTACTTC.

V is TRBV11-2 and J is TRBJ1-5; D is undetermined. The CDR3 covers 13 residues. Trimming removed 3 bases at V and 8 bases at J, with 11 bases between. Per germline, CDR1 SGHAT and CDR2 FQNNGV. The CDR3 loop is CASSLGHLEPQHF. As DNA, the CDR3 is TGTGCCAGCAGCTTGGGCCATTTGGAGCCCCAGCATTTT.

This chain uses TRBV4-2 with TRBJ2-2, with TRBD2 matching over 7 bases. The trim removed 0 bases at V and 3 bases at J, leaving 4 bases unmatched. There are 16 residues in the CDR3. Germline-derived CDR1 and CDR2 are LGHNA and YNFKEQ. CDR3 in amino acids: CASSQDQRGYTGELFF. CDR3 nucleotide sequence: TGTGCCAGCAGCCAAGACCAGCGGGGATACACCGGGGAGCTGTTTTTT.

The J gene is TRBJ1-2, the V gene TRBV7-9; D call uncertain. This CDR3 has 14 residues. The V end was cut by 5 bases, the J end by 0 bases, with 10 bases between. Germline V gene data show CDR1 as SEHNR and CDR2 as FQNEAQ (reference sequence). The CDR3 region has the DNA TGTGCCAGCAGCCCCTCCGGTACTAACTATGGCTACACCTTC. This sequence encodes CASSPSGTNYGYTF. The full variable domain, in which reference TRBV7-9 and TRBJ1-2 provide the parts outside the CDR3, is DTGVSQNPRHKITKRGQNVTFRCDPISEHNRLYWYRQTLGQGPEFLTYFQNEAQLEKSRLLSDRFSAERPKGSFSTLEIQRTEQGDSAMYLCASSPSGTNYGYTFGSGTRLTVV.

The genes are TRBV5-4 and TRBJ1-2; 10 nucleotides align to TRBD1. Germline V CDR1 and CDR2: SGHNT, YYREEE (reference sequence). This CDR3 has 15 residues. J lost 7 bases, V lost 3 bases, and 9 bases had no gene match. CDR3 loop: CASSYRQGAGRGYTF. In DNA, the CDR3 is TGTGCCAGCAGCTACCGACAGGGGGCTGGTCGTGGCTACACCTTC.

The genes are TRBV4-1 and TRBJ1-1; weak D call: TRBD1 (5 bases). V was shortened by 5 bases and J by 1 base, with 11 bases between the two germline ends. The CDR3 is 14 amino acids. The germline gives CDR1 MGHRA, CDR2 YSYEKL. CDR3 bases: TGCGCCAGCAGCTGGACACCTCAGAACACTGAAGCTTTCTTT. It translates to CASSWTPQNTEAFF.

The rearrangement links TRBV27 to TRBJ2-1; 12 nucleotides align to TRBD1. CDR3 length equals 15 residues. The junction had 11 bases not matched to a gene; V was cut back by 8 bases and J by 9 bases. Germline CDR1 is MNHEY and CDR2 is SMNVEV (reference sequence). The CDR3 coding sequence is TGTGCCAGCCAGGAACCGGGACAGGGGGCAAGTGAGCAGTTCTTC. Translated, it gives CASQEPGQGASEQFF.

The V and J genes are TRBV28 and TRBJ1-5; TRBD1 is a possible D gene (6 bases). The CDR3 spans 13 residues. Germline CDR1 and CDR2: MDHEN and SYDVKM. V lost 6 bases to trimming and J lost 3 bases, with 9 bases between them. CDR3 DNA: TGTGCCAGCAGAAACAGGGACAATCAGCCCCAGCATTTT. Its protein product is CASRNRDNQPQHF.

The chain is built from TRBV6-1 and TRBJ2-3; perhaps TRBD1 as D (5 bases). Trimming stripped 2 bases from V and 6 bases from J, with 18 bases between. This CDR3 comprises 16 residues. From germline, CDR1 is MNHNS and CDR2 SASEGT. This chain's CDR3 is CASSEFLGPSFDTQYF. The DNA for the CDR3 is TGTGCCAGCAGTGAATTCTTGGGGCCGAGTTTCGATACGCAGTATTTT.

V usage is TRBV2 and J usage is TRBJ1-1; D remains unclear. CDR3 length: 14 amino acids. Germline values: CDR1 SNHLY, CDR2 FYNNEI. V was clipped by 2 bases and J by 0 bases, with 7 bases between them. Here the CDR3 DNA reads TGTGCCAGCAGTGAACTGGCCATGAACACTGAAGCTTTCTTT. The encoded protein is CASSELAMNTEAFF.

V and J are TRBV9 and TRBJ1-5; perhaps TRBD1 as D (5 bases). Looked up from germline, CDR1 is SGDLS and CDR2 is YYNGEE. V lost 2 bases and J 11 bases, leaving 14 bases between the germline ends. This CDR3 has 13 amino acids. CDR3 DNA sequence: TGTGCCAGCAGCGTTTCCTCGGAAGGGGCCCAGCATTTT. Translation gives CASSVSSEGAQHF.

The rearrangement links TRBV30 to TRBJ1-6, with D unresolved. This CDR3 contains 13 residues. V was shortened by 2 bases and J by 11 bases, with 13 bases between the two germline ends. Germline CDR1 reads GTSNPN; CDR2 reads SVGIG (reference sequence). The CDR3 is CAWSSSGGTPLHF. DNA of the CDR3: TGTGCCTGGAGTTCGTCGGGAGGGACACCCCTCCACTTT.

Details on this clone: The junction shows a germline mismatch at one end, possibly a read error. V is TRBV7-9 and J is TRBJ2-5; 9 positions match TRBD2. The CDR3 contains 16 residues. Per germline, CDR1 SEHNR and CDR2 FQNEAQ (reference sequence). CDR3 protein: CSSSSRGTSSHETQYF. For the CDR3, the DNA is TGTTCCAGCAGCTCCCGGGGGACTAGCAGTCACGAGACCCAGTACTTC.

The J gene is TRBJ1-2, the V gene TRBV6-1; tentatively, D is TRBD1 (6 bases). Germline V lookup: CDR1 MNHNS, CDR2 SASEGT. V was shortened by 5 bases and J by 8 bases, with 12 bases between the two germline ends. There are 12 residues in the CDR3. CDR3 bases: TGTGCCAGCAGTCGGGACATAAAAGGCTACACCTTC. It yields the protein CASSRDIKGYTF.

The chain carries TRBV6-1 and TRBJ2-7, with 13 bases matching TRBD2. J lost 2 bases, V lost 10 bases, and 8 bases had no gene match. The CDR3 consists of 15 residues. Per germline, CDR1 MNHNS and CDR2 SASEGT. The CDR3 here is CATWTSGGVTYEQYF. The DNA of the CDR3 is TGTGCCACCTGGACTAGCGGGGGCGTAACCTACGAGCAGTACTTC.

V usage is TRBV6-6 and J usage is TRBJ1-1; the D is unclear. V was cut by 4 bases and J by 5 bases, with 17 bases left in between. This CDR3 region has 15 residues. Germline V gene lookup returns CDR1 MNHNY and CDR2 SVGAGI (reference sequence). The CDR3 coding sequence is TGTGCCAGCAGTTCCCCTACTACGGCGGGGACTGAAGCTTTCTTT. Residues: CASSSPTTAGTEAFF.

The CDR3 DNA sequence: TGTGCCTGGAGCCTCCTAGATCCGAGGGCCCCGGCCTATGGCTACACCTTC. Encoded protein: CAWSLLDPRAPAYGYTF. V usage is TRBV30 and J usage is TRBJ1-2; D is ambiguous. The length of the CDR3 is 17 residues. Per germline, CDR1 GTSNPN and CDR2 SVGIG (reference sequence). Trimming took 3 bases from V and 4 from J, leaving 24 bases between them.

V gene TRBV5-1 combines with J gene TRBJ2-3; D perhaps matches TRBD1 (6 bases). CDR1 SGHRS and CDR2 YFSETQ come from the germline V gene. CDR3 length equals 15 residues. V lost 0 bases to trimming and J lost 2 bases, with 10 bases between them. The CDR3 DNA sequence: TGCGCCAGCAGCTTGGGAGGGACACCCACAGATACGCAGTATTTT. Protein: CASSLGGTPTDTQYF.

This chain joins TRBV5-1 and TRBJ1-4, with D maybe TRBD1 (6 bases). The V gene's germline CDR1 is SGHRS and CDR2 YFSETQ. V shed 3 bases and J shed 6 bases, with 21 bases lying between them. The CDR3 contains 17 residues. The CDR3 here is CASSSGGQGSTDEKLFF. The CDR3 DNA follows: TGCGCCAGCAGCTCGGGGGGGCAGGGTTCTACGGATGAAAAACTGTTTTTT.

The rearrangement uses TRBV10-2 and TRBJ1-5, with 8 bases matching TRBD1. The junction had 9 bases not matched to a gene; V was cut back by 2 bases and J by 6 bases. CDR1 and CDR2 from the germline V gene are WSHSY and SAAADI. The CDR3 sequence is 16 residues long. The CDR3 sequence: CASSESPRTGIQPQHF. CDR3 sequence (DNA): TGCGCCAGCAGTGAGAGTCCGAGGACAGGGATTCAGCCCCAGCATTTT.

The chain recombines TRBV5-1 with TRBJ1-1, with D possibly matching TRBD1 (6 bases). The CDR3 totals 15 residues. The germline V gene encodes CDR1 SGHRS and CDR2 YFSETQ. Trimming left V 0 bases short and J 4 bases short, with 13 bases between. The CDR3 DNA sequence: TGCGCCAGCAGCTTGGTTGAGGGGGTTGTCACTGAAGCTTTCTTT. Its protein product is CASSLVEGVVTEAFF.

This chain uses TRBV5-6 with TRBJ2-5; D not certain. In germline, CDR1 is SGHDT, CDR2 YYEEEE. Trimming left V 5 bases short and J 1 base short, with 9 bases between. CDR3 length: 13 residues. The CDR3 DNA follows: TGTGCCAGCAGATTTGCTACCCAAGAGACCCAGTACTTC. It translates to CASRFATQETQYF.